The clone carrying this T cell receptor beta chain was found a few times. Germline-derived CDR1 and CDR2 are SGHRS and YFSETQ. The CDR3 spans 14 residues. Trimming removed 1 base from V and 1 base from J, with 8 bases in between. Vbeta (60) and Jbeta (13) primers were used in the PCR. The data were produced by immunoSEQ multiplex PCR, yet TCRdb's version contains in-frame clones alone and is incomplete. The sample includes 100,000 to 150,000 clones, less than 80% seen only once; the top ten take under 5%. These data are taken from a study of cytomegalovirus exposure and HLA in healthy donors. The sequenced sample consisted of PBMCs. The chain employs TRBV5-1 and TRBJ1-1, with D possibly being TRBD1 (6 bases). The TCR comes from a young man in good health and CMV-seronegative. The CDR3 DNA reads TGCGCCAGCAGCTTGAGGACAGCGAACACTGAAGCTTTCTTT. Translating gives CASSLRTANTEAFF.